These 30 T cell receptor beta chains share one sample of origin, sequenced in a study of blood T cell repertoires in COVID-19. This table comes from immunoSEQ multiplex PCR, and its TCRdb copy is limited to in-frame clones, with some not included. The sample has 100,000 to 150,000 clones, over 75% seen once. Sequencing was carried out using peripheral blood. The receptors here all came from a man between 65 and 80 years old with active COVID-19.

CDR3 bases: TGTGCCAGCAGTGAACTGCGTCCTATCAATGAGCAGTTCTTC. Its protein product is CASSELRPINEQFF. The rearrangement uses TRBV6-1 and TRBJ2-1; D ambiguous. Trimming removed 2 bases at V and 6 bases at J, with 11 bases between. The CDR3 sequence is 14 residues long. Germline V gene sequence: CDR1 MNHNS, CDR2 SASEGT.

This chain joins TRBV19 and TRBJ1-4; possible D gene TRBD1, 5 bases. The germline V gene encodes CDR1 LNHDA and CDR2 SQIVND (reference sequence). This CDR3 is 16 amino acids long. Trimming took 7 bases from V and 3 from J, leaving 18 bases between them. CDR3 residues: CASTPDTDPANEKLFF. CDR3 coding DNA: TGTGCCAGTACCCCGGACACAGACCCGGCTAATGAAAAACTGTTTTTT.

The chain carries TRBV7-2 and TRBJ2-1, with TRBD2 matching 14 bases. The V and J ends lost 2 bases and 7 bases, in that order; junction bases with no gene match: 1. The CDR3 covers 15 residues. Germline V lookup: CDR1 SGHTA, CDR2 FQGNSA. DNA for the CDR3: TGTGCCAGCAGCTTATGGACTAGCGGGAGGAATGAGCAGTTCTTC. This translates into CASSLWTSGRNEQFF.

V is TRBV7-2 and J is TRBJ2-3, with D possibly matching TRBD2 (5 bases). Trimming cost V 1 base and J 2 bases, with 10 bases left between them. The CDR3 loop spans 15 amino acids. The germline V gene has CDR1 SGHTA and CDR2 FQGNSA. This chain's CDR3 is CASSLEGAYTDTQYF. The CDR3 DNA reads as TGTGCCAGCAGCTTAGAGGGAGCCTACACAGATACGCAGTATTTT.

The rearrangement links TRBV5-1 to TRBJ1-1, with 7 nucleotides matching TRBD1. The J segment lost 7 bases and the V segment lost 4 bases, leaving 10 bases of the junction unmatched. Germline V lookup: CDR1 SGHRS, CDR2 YFSETQ. The CDR3 has 14 amino acids. This chain's CDR3 is CASSPSRQGSEAFF. DNA for the CDR3: TGCGCCAGCAGCCCCTCACGACAGGGAAGTGAAGCTTTCTTT.

The chain carries TRBV13 and TRBJ2-1, with TRBD2 matching 11 bases. Germline V gene lookup returns CDR1 PRHDT and CDR2 FYEKMQ (reference sequence). Trimming at V came to 6 bases and at J to 2 bases, leaving 3 bases not matched to a gene. This CDR3 has 15 amino acids. The CDR3, as DNA: TGTGCCAGCAGAGAGGGACTAGCGGCCTACAATGAGCAGTTCTTC. Translation gives CASREGLAAYNEQFF. Based on the CDR3 plus reference TRBV13 and TRBJ2-1, the full variable domain is AAGVIQSPRHLIKEKRETATLKCYPIPRHDTVYWYQQGPGQDPQFLISFYEKMQSDKGSIPDRFSAQQFSDYHSELNMSSLELGDSALYFCASREGLAAYNEQFFGPGTRLTVL.

The gene calls are TRBV5-1 and TRBJ1-4; 9 nucleotides align to TRBD1. The germline gives CDR1 SGHRS, CDR2 YFSETQ. V trimming: 5 bases; J trimming: 4 bases; junction bases outside the gene matches: 6. This CDR3 region has 15 residues. The chain's CDR3 is CASRNTDRGNEKLFF. Here the CDR3 DNA reads TGCGCCAGCAGGAACACGGACAGGGGTAATGAAAAACTGTTTTTT. The complete variable domain, with remaining parts taken from reference TRBV5-1 and TRBJ1-4, reads KAGVTQTPRYLIKTRGQQVTLSCSPISGHRSVSWYQQTPGQGLQFLFEYFSETQRNKGNFPGRFSGRQFSNSRSEMNVSTLELGDSALYLCASRNTDRGNEKLFFGSGTQLSVL.

The CDR3 loop reads CASSLLTGRNQPQHF. CDR3 nucleotide sequence: TGTGCCAGCAGTCTATTAACAGGTCGCAATCAGCCCCAGCATTTT. V usage is TRBV6-5 and J usage is TRBJ1-5, with D tentatively TRBD1 (5 bases). Trimming left V 5 bases short and J 2 bases short, with 13 bases between. The CDR3 is made up of 15 amino acids. The germline V gene encodes CDR1 MNHEY and CDR2 SVGAGI.

The chain is built from TRBV20-1 and TRBJ2-1; no definite D call. Germline lookup yields CDR1 DFQATT and CDR2 SNEGSKA (reference sequence). This CDR3 contains 10 residues. Trimming shortened V by 4 bases and J by 6 bases, and 4 bases separated the two germline ends. The CDR3 coding sequence is TGCAGTGCTACGAGCAATGAGCAGTTCTTC. This gives the protein CSATSNEQFF.

V and J are TRBV6-6 and TRBJ1-2; the D gene is possibly TRBD1 (5 bases). CDR3 length: 13 amino acids. Germline values: CDR1 MNHNY, CDR2 SVGAGI (reference sequence). The germline V and J ends were trimmed by 5 bases and 7 bases, with 14 bases remaining between them. CDR3 coding DNA: TGTGCCAGCAGTACCCGGGGGGGGACTGGCTACACCTTC. It encodes CASSTRGGTGYTF.

This chain links TRBV19 with TRBJ2-1, with 11 bases identical to TRBD2. CDR3 length equals 15 residues. Germline V gene data show CDR1 as LNHDA and CDR2 as SQIVND (reference sequence). Trimming at V came to 8 bases and at J to 7 bases, leaving 10 bases not matched to a gene. The CDR3 is CASRRLAGGNNEQFF. DNA for the CDR3: TGTGCCAGTCGGCGATTAGCGGGAGGGAATAATGAGCAGTTCTTC.

The gene calls are TRBV29-1 and TRBJ2-3, with D possibly TRBD1 on 6 matching bases. V lost 4 bases and J 1 base, leaving 15 bases between the germline ends. This CDR3 region has 15 residues. Germline CDR1 reads SQVTM; CDR2 reads ANQGSEA. The CDR3 loop is CSVALQGSGTDTQYF. In DNA form, the CDR3 reads TGCAGCGTTGCGCTACAGGGTTCGGGCACAGATACGCAGTATTTT.

This clone was seen only once. The genes are TRBV11-3 and TRBJ2-1, with 10 positions matching TRBD1. Germline CDR1 SGHNT, CDR2 YENEEA. Unmatched junction bases numbered 4, after V lost 0 bases and J lost 8 bases. CDR3 size: 15 residues. CDR3 bases: TGTGCCAGCAGCTTAGAGGGACAGGGGCCGCATGAGCAGTTCTTC. Translating it yields CASSLEGQGPHEQFF.

This chain uses TRBV28 with TRBJ2-1; 10 bases align to TRBD2. Germline assignment: CDR1 MDHEN and CDR2 SYDVKM. The ends lost 2 bases at V and 5 bases at J; junction bases unmatched: 15. The CDR3 covers 19 residues. CDR3 nucleotide sequence: TGTGCCAGCAGTTTACCCCACTCCGAAAGCGGGAGGGCCAACAATGAGCAGTTCTTC. Translated, it gives CASSLPHSESGRANNEQFF.

The chain carries TRBV11-3 and TRBJ2-3; no reliable D call. Trimming removed 4 bases at V and 1 base at J, with 6 bases between. Looked up from germline, CDR1 is SGHNT and CDR2 is YENEEA. The CDR3 runs to 13 residues. The CDR3 DNA is TGTGCCAGCAGCTCCCGGGGCACAGATACGCAGTATTTT. Translated: CASSSRGTDTQYF.

V gene TRBV11-2 combines with J gene TRBJ2-5; tentatively, D is TRBD2 (5 bases). V was cut by 0 bases and J by 5 bases, with 10 bases left in between. CDR3 length equals 14 residues. From germline, CDR1 is SGHAT and CDR2 FQNNGV. The CDR3 here is CASSLDRVAETQYF. The DNA for the CDR3 is TGTGCCAGCAGCTTAGATAGAGTAGCGGAGACCCAGTACTTC.

The chain joins TRBV5-6 to TRBJ2-2; the match to TRBD1 covers 8 bases. The length of the CDR3 is 14 residues. CDR1 is SGHDT, CDR2 YYEEEE, per germline. The trim removed 4 bases at V and 5 bases at J, leaving 4 bases unmatched. CDR3 residues: CASSRQGRTGELFF. In DNA, the CDR3 is TGTGCCAGCAGCCGACAGGGGCGGACCGGGGAGCTGTTTTTT.

This chain joins TRBV3-1 (or the pseudogene TRBV3-2) and TRBJ2-5; 7 nucleotides line up with TRBD2. There are 12 residues in the CDR3. With 6 bases clipped from V and 9 bases from J, the junction kept 7 bases outside the gene matches. The germline gives CDR1 LGHDT, CDR2 YNNKEL (reference sequence). The CDR3 reads CASSPSTSAQYF. CDR3 nucleotide sequence: TGTGCCAGCAGTCCCTCCACTAGCGCCCAGTACTTC.

The gene calls are TRBV19 and TRBJ2-7, with 11 bases identical to TRBD2. Germline CDR1 LNHDA, CDR2 SQIVND (reference sequence). The ends lost 8 bases at V and 7 bases at J; junction bases unmatched: 13. The CDR3 runs 15 residues. The CDR3 region is CASGRSLAGVGEQYF. CDR3 sequence (DNA): TGTGCCAGTGGCCGCTCACTAGCGGGAGTAGGGGAGCAGTACTTC.

The J gene is TRBJ2-5, the V gene TRBV29-1; TRBD1 is a possible D gene (5 bases). The CDR3 is 17 residues long. Germline lookup yields CDR1 SQVTM and CDR2 ANQGSEA. The germline V and J ends were trimmed by 5 bases and 1 base, with 23 bases remaining between them. In DNA form, the CDR3 reads TGCAGCGTTAATGGGGTGCAGGGAAGAGAGTTCCAAGAGACCCAGTACTTC. Its protein is CSVNGVQGREFQETQYF.

This rearrangement joins TRBV10-3 to TRBJ2-1; 11 bases map to TRBD1. Germline V gene lookup returns CDR1 ENHRY and CDR2 SYGVKD. There are 14 residues in the CDR3. The J segment lost 12 bases and the V segment lost 5 bases, leaving 9 bases of the junction unmatched. DNA for the CDR3: TGTGCCATCAGTTCGGGACAGGGGGGGGCCGCGCAGTTCTTC. Protein sequence: CAISSGQGGAAQFF.

This clone occurred a few times. The chain links TRBV10-2 to TRBJ2-1, with TRBD2 matching 7 bases. V was clipped by 3 bases and J by 4 bases; unmatched bases: 3. The CDR3 spans 14 residues. Germline V gene sequence: CDR1 WSHSY, CDR2 SAAADI. CDR3 nucleotides: TGCGCCAGCAGTGAAGAGGGAGGGTACAATGAGCAGTTCTTC. This sequence encodes CASSEEGGYNEQFF.

This chain connects TRBV7-9 to TRBJ2-5; D perhaps matches TRBD2 (6 bases). There are 16 residues in the CDR3. Germline lookup yields CDR1 SEHNR and CDR2 FQNEAQ (reference sequence). V lost 2 bases and J lost 1, with 14 bases in between. The CDR3, as DNA: TGTGCCAGCAGCTTATGGAGCGGAGGGGCCCAAGAGACCCAGTACTTC. This translates into CASSLWSGGAQETQYF.

CDR3 region: CASSFGGGGGTDTQYF. In nucleotides, the CDR3 is TGCGCCAGCAGCTTTGGTGGCGGGGGGGGCACAGATACGCAGTATTTT. V usage is TRBV5-1 and J usage is TRBJ2-3, with 9 bases lining up with TRBD2. V shed 2 bases and J 1 base; nucleotides not matched to a gene: 5. Germline assignment: CDR1 SGHRS and CDR2 YFSETQ. The CDR3 has 16 amino acids.

This sequence joins TRBV29-1 and TRBJ2-1; D is possibly TRBD1 (6 bases). Germline-derived CDR1 and CDR2 are SQVTM and ANQGSEA. The CDR3 contains 15 residues. V lost 6 bases and J lost 3, with 18 bases in between. This CDR3 reads CSVTPGQGIYNEQFF. CDR3 coding DNA: TGCAGCGTCACGCCCGGGCAGGGGATCTACAATGAGCAGTTCTTC.

The J gene is TRBJ1-1, the V gene TRBV3-1 (or the pseudogene TRBV3-2); 8 bases align to TRBD1. The CDR3 is 15 residues long. Unmatched junction bases numbered 6, after V lost 3 bases and J lost 3 bases. Germline V gene lookup returns CDR1 LGHDT and CDR2 YNNKEL (reference sequence). CDR3 sequence (DNA): TGTGCCAGCAGCCACTCGGACAGGGAGGACACTGAAGCTTTCTTT. It is translated as CASSHSDREDTEAFF.

This clone was detected once. V is TRBV6-1 and J is TRBJ1-2; D perhaps matches TRBD1 (5 bases). Trimming removed 2 bases from V and 5 bases from J, with 15 bases in between. The CDR3 extends over 15 amino acids. CDR1 is MNHNS and CDR2 is SASEGT in the germline V gene. CDR3 in amino acids: CASSESVQGGYGYTF. The CDR3 region has the DNA TGTGCCAGCAGTGAAAGTGTGCAGGGTGGATATGGCTACACCTTC.

This clone showed up just once. This chain connects TRBV30 to TRBJ2-5; the match to TRBD1 covers 7 bases. This CDR3 is built from 14 residues. Germline V gene lookup returns CDR1 GTSNPN and CDR2 SVGIG (reference sequence). The V gene end was trimmed by 4 bases and the J gene end by 1 base; junction bases not matched to a gene: 6. In nucleotides, the CDR3 is TGTGCCTGGATTGCACAGGGGATCCAAGAGACCCAGTACTTC. Translated, it gives CAWIAQGIQETQYF. Complete variable domain (other parts from reference TRBV30 and TRBJ2-5): SQTIHQWPATLVQPVGSPLSLECTVEGTSNPNLYWYRQAAGRGLQLLFYSVGIGQISSEVPQNLSASRPQDRQFILSSKKLLLSDSGFYLCAWIAQGIQETQYFGPGTRLLVL.

This sequence joins TRBV7-2 and TRBJ2-2; 10 bases fit TRBD1. The CDR3 spans 19 residues. Per germline, CDR1 SGHTA and CDR2 FQGNSA. V lost 0 bases, J lost 1 base, and 8 bases stayed unmatched. This CDR3 is CASSLARGQGIVNTGELFF. DNA for the CDR3: TGTGCCAGCAGCTTAGCGCGGGGACAGGGGATAGTGAACACCGGGGAGCTGTTTTTT.

This sequence joins TRBV6-5 and TRBJ1-2, with D tentatively TRBD1 (5 bases). Germline V gene sequence: CDR1 MNHEY, CDR2 SVGAGI. The CDR3 spans 15 residues. V lost 7 bases to trimming and J lost 2 bases, with 17 bases between them. CDR3 protein: CASTQREGKNYGYTF. The CDR3 DNA is TGTGCCAGCACCCAGCGGGAGGGGAAGAACTATGGCTACACCTTC.